Sequencing of this T cell receptor beta chain was carried out in a study of cytomegalovirus exposure and HLA in healthy donors. This PCR relied on a set of 60 Vbeta primers and 13 Jbeta primers. Only in-frame clones appear in the TCRdb table, and some are missing; sequencing was by immunoSEQ multiplex PCR. Of tens of thousands of clones listed, around 64% were seen once; the top ten hold about 20%. The sequencing sample was made of PBMCs. This sequence originates from a man aged 40-49 years in good health and CMV-seropositive.

This CDR3 is CASSFGANVLTF. In DNA, the CDR3 is TGTGCCAGCAGCTTTGGGGCCAACGTCCTGACTTTC. The chain is built from TRBV2 and TRBJ2-6; D not certain. Germline assignment: CDR1 SNHLY and CDR2 FYNNEI. The CDR3 spans 12 residues. V lost 6 bases and J 3 bases, leaving 3 bases between the germline ends.